The next 8 T cell receptor beta chains were all read from a single sample in a study of shared clonotypes between healthy human individuals. The assay was immunoSEQ multiplex PCR, and TCRdb's table has in-frame clones only and misses some. Of 2 million to 3 million clones listed, 90% to 95% are singletons. Material: naive CD4+ T cells from PBMCs. Documented subset: CD45RA+ positively selected. These receptors were obtained from a man aged 18 to 29 in good health. Some clones in this sample may be carry-over from other donors' samples.

The chain carries TRBV18 and TRBJ1-2; D perhaps matches TRBD1 (6 bases). The V and J ends lost 3 bases and 4 bases respectively, with 12 bases between them. The length of the CDR3 is 14 residues. Germline loops: CDR1 KGHSH, CDR2 LQKENI. CDR3 nucleotides: TGTGCCAGCTCACCTCGGGGGGGCAGCTATGGCTACACCTTC. It translates to CASSPRGGSYGYTF.

The chain recombines TRBV5-4 with TRBJ2-5; 8 bases align to TRBD2. The CDR3 loop spans 15 amino acids. Looked up from germline, CDR1 is SGHNT and CDR2 is YYREEE (reference sequence). The V gene end was trimmed by 2 bases and the J gene end by 3 bases; junction bases not matched to a gene: 6. The chain's CDR3 is CASSLPGLDKETQYF. CDR3 sequence (DNA): TGTGCCAGCAGCTTACCGGGACTAGATAAAGAGACCCAGTACTTC. Using reference TRBV5-4 and TRBJ2-5 for the parts outside the CDR3, the full variable domain is ETGVTQSPTHLIKTRGQQVTLRCSSQSGHNTVSWYQQALGQGPQFIFQYYREEENGRGNFPPRFSGLQFPNYSSELNVNALELDDSALYLCASSLPGLDKETQYFGPGTRLLVL.

The genes are TRBV7-9 and TRBJ2-3, with D unresolved. The ends were cut back, 5 bases at V and 0 bases at J, with 18 bases in the middle. There are 17 residues in the CDR3. Germline CDR1 is SEHNR and CDR2 is FQNEAQ (reference sequence). The CDR3: CASSLGKWGWSTDTQYF. The CDR3 DNA is TGTGCCAGCAGCCTGGGTAAGTGGGGTTGGAGCACAGATACGCAGTATTTT.

This chain joins TRBV9 and TRBJ1-1, with D maybe TRBD1 (5 bases). The V gene's germline CDR1 is SGDLS and CDR2 YYNGEE. V lost 4 bases and J 6 bases, leaving 16 bases between the germline ends. The CDR3 sequence is 14 residues long. CDR3 loop: CASSPGLTGSEAFF. The CDR3 DNA follows: TGTGCCAGCAGCCCGGGCCTAACAGGCTCTGAAGCTTTCTTT.

In nucleotides, the CDR3 is TGTGCCAGTAGTATTTGGGGGTCCTACAATGAGCAGTTCTTC. It is translated as CASSIWGSYNEQFF. V and J are TRBV19 and TRBJ2-1; D is tentatively TRBD1 or TRBD2 (5 bases each). CDR1 LNHDA and CDR2 SQIVND come from the germline V gene (reference sequence). The CDR3 length is 14 residues. The V and J ends lost 3 bases and 1 base respectively, with 7 bases between them.

The chain recombines TRBV6-1 with TRBJ1-1, with D hard to call. This CDR3 region has 15 residues. CDR1 and CDR2 (germline): MNHNS, SASEGT. V was trimmed by 8 bases and J by 2 bases, leaving 18 bases between them. CDR3 sequence (DNA): TGTGCCAGCGCCGCCGAGCCTAGCCAAAACACTGAAGCTTTCTTT. This encodes CASAAEPSQNTEAFF.

The chain employs TRBV27 and TRBJ2-7; D may correspond to TRBD1 or TRBD2 (5 bases each). Trimming removed 0 bases at V and 1 base at J, with 10 bases between. Germline values: CDR1 MNHEY, CDR2 SMNVEV (reference sequence). This CDR3 comprises 15 residues. The CDR3 sequence: CASSLSRDGSYEQYF. CDR3 DNA sequence: TGTGCCAGCAGTTTATCGAGGGACGGTTCCTACGAGCAGTACTTC.

Points on this clone: The same CDR3 can be traced to other DNA sequences in this sample. This chain connects TRBV18 to TRBJ1-5; D perhaps matches TRBD1 (5 bases). The CDR3 runs 15 residues. Germline V gene lookup returns CDR1 KGHSH and CDR2 LQKENI. The ends were cut back, 2 bases at V and 2 bases at J, with 10 bases in the middle. CDR3 coding DNA: TGTGCCAGCTCACCAGGGGCTGGGGGCAATCAGCCCCAGCATTTT. It encodes CASSPGAGGNQPQHF.